This T cell receptor beta chain appears in the sequencing data of a study of CD8+ T cells in alopecia areata. Reverse transcription of extracted RNA yielded cDNA, which provided the sequencing template. The data were produced by immunoSEQ multiplex PCR, yet TCRdb's version contains in-frame clones alone and is incomplete. The sample includes approximately 120,000 clones, over 60% of them seen just once. Specified treatment: oral pan-JAK inhibitor, 5-10 mg twice daily. The study's findings and limits: Having one nonresponder leaves uncertain how baseline CD8+ expansion relates to response. Sequences from scalp samples also cover resident alphabeta T cells of normal skin.

This clone has more than one count but fewer than ten. The antigen remains unidentified. The V end was cut by 3 bases, the J end by 8 bases, with 11 bases between. CDR3 length: 13 residues. The V gene's germline CDR1 is SNHLY and CDR2 FYNNEI. The source of this sequence is a human donor with alopecia areata. The V and J genes are TRBV2 and TRBJ2-4, with D possibly matching TRBD2 (5 bases). Sequenced material: CD4+ T cells sorted from blood, taken at week 4, from a patient treated with tofacitinib. For the CDR3, the DNA is TGTGCCAGCAGTGAGGACGCCGGGGACATTCAGTACTTC. It codes for CASSEDAGDIQYF.